This TCR beta chain is from a study of tumor-infiltrating lymphocytes in primary liver carcinoma (dated by TCRdb to 2016 to 2017). For the study in its entirety: Four or five patients with histopathologically diagnosed primary liver carcinoma underwent surgical resection in China between November 2015 and 2016. Of the five patients, three men and two women aged 30 to 69 years, four had hepatocellular carcinoma and one had combined HCC and intrahepatic cholangiocarcinoma. The five patients had tumors staged T1-T3 N0M0, with maximum diameters ranging from about 4.2 to 11 cm. Samples yielded roughly 3.65 to 7.5 million productive TCRbeta reads; read depth did not differ significantly between tissue types. Across five regions of each liver tumor, along with adjacent normal tissue and blood, the study brought together TCRbeta repertoire sequencing, expression microarrays and whole-exome sequencing. TCRbeta repertoire sequencing covered 35 specimens from 5 patients: approximately 25 tumor regions, 5 adjacent noncancerous liver tissues and 5 peripheral blood samples. Repertoires from technical replicates were highly reproducible, with mean shared-clone rates roughly 0.89 and correlation coefficients above 0.95. Results the study describes overall, beyond this receptor: The top 250 clones made up a significantly larger repertoire fraction in tumors than in blood (p = 0.039). The study included only 4 to 6 patients, and the authors note findings should be validated in a larger study. Only the TCR beta chain was sequenced, so true repertoire diversity is likely underestimated because unpaired alpha chains were not captured. Repertoire overlap was found to be higher between tumor regions (mean roughly 36%) than between tumor-adjacent (approximately 17%) or tumor-blood (about 15%) pairs, consistent with antigen-driven expansion. Since the samples were bulk and unsorted, there was no way to compare CD4+ and CD8+ T cell repertoires.

CDR1 SQVTM and CDR2 ANQGSEA are derived from the germline V gene. The CDR3 has 10 amino acids, counting the end cysteine and phenylalanine. Of the read, only the CDR3 DNA is kept; its 30 bases are in frame from base 1. V is pared back by 6 bases and J by 9 bases, with 10 bases lying between the germline termini. RNA from unsorted whole blood was extracted with TRIzol reagent, and germline DNA was obtained with the DNeasy Blood & Tissue kit. Chronic HBV infection was present in the patients, and the patients were treatment-naive at sampling. Before surgery, approximately 4 milliliters of peripheral blood were collected into K2EDTA tubes. On this clonotype: Which antigen it targets is not known. No base qualities exist here, and no much larger clone lies one base off it.

Starting from approximately 0.5 ug total RNA, TCRbeta-specific cDNA was produced by reverse transcription with a constant-region primer and ProtoScript II reverse transcriptase. Three nested multiplex PCR rounds, following a slightly modified ARM-PCR procedure, were used to build the TCRbeta libraries. Each of the first two PCR rounds ran for 9 to 10 cycles using multiplex TRBV1-TRBV30 forward primers together with a Cbeta reverse primer. Sample barcodes and Illumina adapters were added in a final 25-cycle PCR using Deep VentR polymerase. Before sequencing, amplicons of 200-500 bp were purified from gel using a QIAquick gel extraction kit. An Illumina HiSeq 2500 was used to sequence the TCRbeta amplicons with 250-bp paired-end reads. Under the source paper's analysis protocol: Reads were quality-trimmed with Trimmomatic v0.33, and paired reads were merged with FLASH v1.2.11 to recover full CDR3 sequences. V, D and J germline segments were assigned to the rearranged TCRbeta sequences using MiGEC v1.2.1b. Clonotype statistics and Shannon-Wiener diversity indices were computed with VDJtools v1.0.0. Except for diversity analysis, only the 250 most abundant clonotypes of each sample were used in subsequent analyses to reduce sampling bias. The raw public reads went through TCRdb reprocessing: fastp at Q25, MiXCR clone calling, in-frame beta chains kept. Every distinct CDR3 protein forms one entry, paired with its most common genes and DNA. The V and J calls here are based on TCRdb, not the publication. This sample holds roughly 330,000 distinct CDR3 sequences; less than 75% were observed only once. Of the sample, 5.5% to 8% is held by the ten largest clones.

What was sequenced was peripheral blood. The TCR was taken from a man aged 35 to 55 with primary liver carcinoma and hepatitis B virus infection. The chain couples TRBV29-1 to TRBJ2-3; too little of a D gene remains to name it. The DNA sequence is given as TGCAGCGTGTGGGCGGACACGCAGTATTTT. Its translation reads: CSVWADTQYF.